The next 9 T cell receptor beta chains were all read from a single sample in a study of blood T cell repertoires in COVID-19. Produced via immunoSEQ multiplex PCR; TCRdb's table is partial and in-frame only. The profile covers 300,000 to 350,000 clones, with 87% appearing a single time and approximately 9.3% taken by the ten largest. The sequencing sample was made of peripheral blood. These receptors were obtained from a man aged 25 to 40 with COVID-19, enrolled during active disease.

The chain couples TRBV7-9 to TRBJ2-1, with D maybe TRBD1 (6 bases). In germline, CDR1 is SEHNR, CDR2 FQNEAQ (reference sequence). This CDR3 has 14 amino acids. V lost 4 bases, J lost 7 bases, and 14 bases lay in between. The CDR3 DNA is TGTGCCAGCAGCTCCGGCCCACAGGGTAATGAGCAGTTCTTC. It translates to CASSSGPQGNEQFF.

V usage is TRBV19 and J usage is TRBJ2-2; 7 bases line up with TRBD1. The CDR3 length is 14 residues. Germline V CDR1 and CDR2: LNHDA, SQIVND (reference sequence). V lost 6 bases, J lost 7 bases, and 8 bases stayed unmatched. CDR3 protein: CASRGTVWSGELFF. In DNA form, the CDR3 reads TGTGCCAGTAGAGGGACAGTCTGGAGCGGGGAGCTGTTTTTT.

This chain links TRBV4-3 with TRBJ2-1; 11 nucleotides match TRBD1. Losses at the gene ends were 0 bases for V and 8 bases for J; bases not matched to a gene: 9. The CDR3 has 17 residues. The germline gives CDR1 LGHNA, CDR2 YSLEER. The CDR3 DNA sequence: TGCGCCAGCAGCCAAGAGTTGAGGACAGGGGGCGTTGATGAGCAGTTCTTC. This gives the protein CASSQELRTGGVDEQFF.

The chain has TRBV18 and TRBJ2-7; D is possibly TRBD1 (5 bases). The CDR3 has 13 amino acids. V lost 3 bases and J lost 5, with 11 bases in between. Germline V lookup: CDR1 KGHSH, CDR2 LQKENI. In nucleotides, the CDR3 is TGTGCCAGCTCACCCCCGCCCAGGGACGAGCAGTACTTC. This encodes CASSPPPRDEQYF.

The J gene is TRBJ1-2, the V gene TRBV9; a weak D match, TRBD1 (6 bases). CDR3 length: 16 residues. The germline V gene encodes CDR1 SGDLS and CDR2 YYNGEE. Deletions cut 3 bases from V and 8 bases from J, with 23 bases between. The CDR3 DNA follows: TGTGCCAGCAGCGGCCCGAGGGGGGGCGCGGAGAAAGGCTACACCTTC. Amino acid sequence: CASSGPRGGAEKGYTF.

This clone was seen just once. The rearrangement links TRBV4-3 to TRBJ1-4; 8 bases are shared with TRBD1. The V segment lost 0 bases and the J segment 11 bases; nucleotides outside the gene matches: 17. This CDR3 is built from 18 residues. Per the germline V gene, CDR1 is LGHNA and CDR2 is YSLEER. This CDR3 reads CASSQDFLPGTGRGKLFF. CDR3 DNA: TGCGCCAGCAGCCAAGATTTCCTGCCCGGGACAGGAAGGGGGAAACTGTTTTTT.

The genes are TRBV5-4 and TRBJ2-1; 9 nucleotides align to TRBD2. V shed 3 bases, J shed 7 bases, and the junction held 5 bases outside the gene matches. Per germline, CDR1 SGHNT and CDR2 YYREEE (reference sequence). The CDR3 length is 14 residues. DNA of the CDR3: TGTGCCAGCAGCTCCGGCGGGGGGGCGAATGAGCAGTTCTTC. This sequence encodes CASSSGGGANEQFF.

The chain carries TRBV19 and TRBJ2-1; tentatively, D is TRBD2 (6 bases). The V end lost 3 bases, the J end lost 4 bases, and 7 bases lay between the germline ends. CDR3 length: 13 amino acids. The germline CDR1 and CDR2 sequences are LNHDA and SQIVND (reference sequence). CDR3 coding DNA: TGTGCCAGTAGTATGGGGGGATACAATGAGCAGTTCTTC. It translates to CASSMGGYNEQFF. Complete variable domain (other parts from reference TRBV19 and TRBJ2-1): DGGITQSPKYLFRKEGQNVTLSCEQNLNHDAMYWYRQDPGQGLRLIYYSQIVNDFQKGDIAEGYSVSREKKESFPLTVTSAQKNPTAFYLCASSMGGYNEQFFGPGTRLTVL.

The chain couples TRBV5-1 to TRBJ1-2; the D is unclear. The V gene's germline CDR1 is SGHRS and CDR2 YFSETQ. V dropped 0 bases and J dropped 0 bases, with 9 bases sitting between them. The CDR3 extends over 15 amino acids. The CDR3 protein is CASSLDRWPNYGYTF. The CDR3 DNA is TGCGCCAGCAGCTTGGACCGCTGGCCTAACTATGGCTACACCTTC.